This TCR beta chain was profiled in a study of cytomegalovirus exposure and HLA in healthy donors. The V and J ends lost 6 bases and 6 bases respectively, with 18 bases between them. Germline CDR1 is MNHEY and CDR2 is SMNVEV (reference sequence). The CDR3 sequence is 15 residues long. It was with 60 Vbeta and 13 Jbeta primers that the PCR ran. Authors' methods: Around 12 million of 75 million to 85 million unique TCR beta chains were shared, per a later count. The table came from immunoSEQ multiplex PCR; TCRdb's copy has only in-frame clones and leaves some out. The DNA gave D and trimming, while V, J and clone size come from that table. This table holds about 180,000 clones, more than 70% found once.

The sequencing input was PBMCs. This chain uses TRBV27 with TRBJ1-5; D possibly corresponds to TRBD1 (6 bases). The TCR comes from a girl aged 10 to 17 in good health and CMV-seropositive. The DNA of the CDR3 is TGTGCCAGCAGCCTAAGCACAGGGTCAAGTCAGCCCCAGCATTTT. Translation: CASSLSTGSSQPQHF.